The clone carrying this TCR beta chain was seen a few times. Its antigen is not known. TCRdb itself ran the 5' RACE reads through MiXCR, one entry per CDR3 protein. The sample has 220,000 or so distinct CDR3 sequences, roughly 7% seen once. The data belong to a study of identical twins. Overall study findings and caveats: Because invariant MAIT and iNKT cells could be present, zero-insertion analyses could be partly confounded.

This same sample was also taken into another study, of yellow fever vaccine responses in identical twins.

The sequenced sample was memory (CD45RO+) T cells sorted from blood. The receptor's source is a woman aged 18-29 years in good health.

CDR3 residues: CASSEAVNYEQYF. The CDR3 DNA is TGTGCCAGCAGTGAGGCAGTAAACTACGAGCAGTACTTC. The chain uses TRBV11-2 and TRBJ2-7; D is unresolved. V lost 6 bases to trimming and J lost 3 bases, with 12 bases between them. This CDR3 region has 13 residues. Germline CDR1 reads SGHAT; CDR2 reads FQNNGV.